A selection of T cell receptor beta chains follows, all from one sample in a study of blood T cell repertoires in COVID-19. Repertoires were generated with immunoSEQ multiplex PCR, while TCRdb's copy carries only in-frame clones and drops some. The sample holds a few hundred thousand clones, approximately 86% seen once. The sample consisted of peripheral blood. The receptor set was obtained from a man aged 18 to 30 with active or convalescent COVID-19. Each CDR3 is given without its conserved first and last residue. The D gene is left open where the match is weak.

D gene	V gene	J gene	CDR3 protein
TRBD2	TRBV11-2	TRBJ2-7	ASSHPLAYEQY
-	TRBV6-5	TRBJ2-7	ATSADGSLREQY
-	TRBV30	TRBJ2-7	AWIRGGGYEQY
TRBD1	TRBV27	TRBJ2-7	ASSFGTGATYEQY
TRBD1	TRBV19	TRBJ1-1	ASTAGTGGRGEAF
-	TRBV2	TRBJ2-5	ASSEGEWQETQY
TRBD2	TRBV24-1	TRBJ2-3	ATSPRTSGTRTDTQY
-	TRBV15	TRBJ2-7	ATSRSTGYEQY
-	TRBV28	TRBJ1-1	ASMTLWSAGLSNTEAF
TRBD2	TRBV3-1/TRBV3-2	TRBJ2-5	ASSPGSSGGAGETQY
TRBD2	TRBV11-3	TRBJ2-1	ASSLGAGGNNEQF
-	TRBV6-5	TRBJ1-1	ASSYGTGNTEAF
TRBD1	TRBV5-1	TRBJ2-5	ASSLAWETGEETQY
-	TRBV19	TRBJ2-1	ASSPRGSSYNEQF
-	TRBV19	TRBJ2-3	ASSNDQHLGADTQY
-	TRBV19	TRBJ1-2	ASTSRFNGYT
-	TRBV12-3/TRBV12-4	TRBJ1-2	ASSYNSNYGYT
TRBD1	TRBV28	TRBJ1-3	ASWDRSSGNTIY
-	TRBV19	TRBJ1-2	ASSTIQKTGWRLL
TRBD1	TRBV6-5	TRBJ2-7	ASSYSVTGASYEQY
-	TRBV24-1	TRBJ1-5	ATSDGQGQPQH
-	TRBV11-3	TRBJ1-1	ASSFDQGLNTEAF
TRBD2	TRBV6-2/TRBV6-3	TRBJ2-7	ASSYPWTSGIREQY
TRBD2	TRBV19	TRBJ2-7	ASSNLAGGRYEQY
TRBD1	TRBV3-1/TRBV3-2	TRBJ1-1	ASSQGGQGLAAF
TRBD1	TRBV19	TRBJ2-7	ASSIDPDRAEQY
TRBD1	TRBV5-5	TRBJ1-4	ASSFRPGGEKLF
TRBD1	TRBV18	TRBJ1-2	ASSPGQAYYGYT
TRBD2	TRBV5-4	TRBJ2-5	ASSYSGREGETQY
-	TRBV3-1/TRBV3-2	TRBJ1-1	ASSRKITGGGTEAF
TRBD1	TRBV5-1	TRBJ1-2	ASRGTGTNYGYT
-	TRBV7-2	TRBJ2-3	ASSPGADTQY